These 10 T cell receptor beta chains were all obtained from the same sample, sequenced in a study of blood T cells in healthy people across ages (dated by TCRdb to the mid-2010s). Preparation of the library involved 5' RACE. The listed sequencing device is Illumina HiSeq 2500. A second PCR of about 6 to 11 cycles was performed with a sample-barcoded 5' primer and a J-beta primer mix. Clones were called with MiXCR by TCRdb after fastp trimmed the public reads at Q25, and only in-frame beta chains were retained. Records with the same CDR3 protein are collapsed into one entry carrying the most frequent genes and DNA. This sample has around 750,000 distinct CDR3 sequences in its table, and about 53% of those were observed once. The ten largest account for under 50% of the sample. Sequenced input: blood. The receptors come from a man at least 80 years old in good health.

This clonotype was seen more than once but under ten times. The chain is built from TRBV5-1 and TRBJ2-4; 7 nucleotides match TRBD2. The CDR3 length is 14 residues. After removal of 4 bases from V and 13 bases from J, the junction contained 14 bases not matched to a gene. Germline V gene sequence: CDR1 SGHRS, CDR2 YFSETQ. Here the CDR3 reads CASSQGRNAGEQYF. CDR3 DNA: TGCGCCAGCAGCCAGGGCCGGAACGCGGGGGAGCAGTACTTC.

V is TRBV20-1 and J is TRBJ2-1, with 10 nucleotides matching TRBD1. V shed 8 bases and J 7 bases; nucleotides not matched to a gene: 11. This CDR3 has 14 amino acids. Germline lookup yields CDR1 DFQATT and CDR2 SNEGSKA (reference sequence). The CDR3 region has the DNA TGCAGTCCCTGGGACAGGGGAGTTAAAAATGAGCAGTTCTTC. Protein: CSPWDRGVKNEQFF.

The chain has TRBV24-1 and TRBJ2-5, with D unclear. The germline gives CDR1 KGHDR, CDR2 SFDVKD. The CDR3 length is 14 residues. Trimming removed 6 bases at V and 1 base at J, with 11 bases between. CDR3 in amino acids: CATSLSASQETQYF. As DNA, the CDR3 is TGTGCCACCAGTCTGTCGGCATCCCAAGAGACCCAGTACTTC.

Of note for this clonotype: A junction end diverges from the germline sequence, so it may reflect a read error. This sequence joins TRBV29-1 and TRBJ2-1; 9 bases agree with TRBD2. The CDR3 has 17 residues. Germline CDR1 SQVTM, CDR2 ANQGSEA. As DNA, the CDR3 is TGCAGCGTTGTCGGAGCGGGAGGACTGATGACCTACAAGGAGCAGTTCTTC. Its translation: CSVVGAGGLMTYKEQFF.

The chain combines TRBV7-9 with TRBJ2-7; a weak D match, TRBD2 (5 bases). CDR3 length: 14 residues. Per the germline V gene, CDR1 is SEHNR and CDR2 is FQNEAQ (reference sequence). The germline V and J ends were trimmed by 3 bases and 7 bases, with 16 bases remaining between them. This chain's CDR3 is CASSFSPSSDEQYF. The DNA for the CDR3 is TGTGCCAGCAGCTTTAGTCCTAGCTCTGATGAGCAGTACTTC.

This clonotype was recorded many times. V gene TRBV29-1 combines with J gene TRBJ2-6, with D unclear. The CDR3 extends over 16 amino acids. The germline V and J ends were trimmed by 6 bases and 2 bases, with 17 bases remaining between them. In germline, CDR1 is SQVTM, CDR2 ANQGSEA. In nucleotides, the CDR3 is TGCAGCGTCGAATTATTTACAGTTACTGGGGCCAACGTCCTGACTTTC. It yields the protein CSVELFTVTGANVLTF.

The chain combines TRBV27 with TRBJ1-2; 8 positions agree with TRBD1. The J segment lost 4 bases and the V segment lost 6 bases, leaving 10 bases of the junction unmatched. This CDR3 is 15 amino acids long. Germline CDR1 and CDR2: MNHEY and SMNVEV (reference sequence). The CDR3 loop reads CASRAGQGPSYGYTF. The CDR3 DNA reads as TGTGCCAGCAGGGCTGGACAGGGCCCGTCCTATGGCTACACCTTC.

The rearrangement links TRBV7-9 to TRBJ2-3, with TRBD2 matching over 9 bases. CDR1 is SEHNR, CDR2 FQNEAQ, per germline (reference sequence). This CDR3 is built from 16 residues. J was trimmed by 3 bases and V by 5 bases; bases with no gene match: 9. Here the CDR3 DNA reads TGTGCCAGCAGCACCGGAGGGCGGGGGGGAACAGATACGCAGTATTTT. Encoded protein: CASSTGGRGGTDTQYF.

In its sample, this clonotype was seen once. The CDR3 here is CASSLTSGVTYEQYF. As DNA, the CDR3 is TGTGCCAGCAGTCTGACTAGCGGGGTCACCTACGAGCAGTACTTC. The V gene is TRBV27, the J gene TRBJ2-7, with 11 bases lining up with TRBD2. The length of the CDR3 is 15 residues. The germline gives CDR1 MNHEY, CDR2 SMNVEV (reference sequence). Trimming removed 5 bases from V and 2 bases from J; junction bases left unmatched: 5.

Worth noting for this clonotype: At one end, the junction sequence differs from germline, possibly due to a read error. The J gene is TRBJ1-1, the V gene TRBV18, with D possibly matching TRBD1 (6 bases). Germline loops: CDR1 KGHSH, CDR2 LQKENI. The CDR3 contains 17 residues. The CDR3 here is CANSPPGHLSSGTEAFF. The CDR3 nucleotides read TGTGCCAACTCACCCCCGGGACACTTATCGTCGGGCACTGAAGCTTTCTTT.